These T cell receptor beta chains were read from a single sample in a study of CD8 T cells in ankylosing spondylitis. MiXCR, run by TCRdb on the 5' RACE reads, gives a single entry per CDR3 protein. The sample contains approximately 260,000 distinct CDR3 sequences, 15% to 20% of which appear only once. The sample consisted of blood, either unsorted or a sorted T cell fraction (not recorded which). Receptors were obtained from a male donor with ankylosing spondylitis or in good health (not recorded which). Each CDR3 is given without its conserved first and last residue. The order of the fields is CDR3 protein, V gene, J gene.

cdr3_aa: ASSLLGAQDSPLH
v_call: TRBV27
j_call: TRBJ1-6

cdr3_aa: ASSHIGDSNQPQH
v_call: TRBV12-3/TRBV12-4
j_call: TRBJ1-5

cdr3_aa: ASSYFDYNQPQH
v_call: TRBV28
j_call: TRBJ1-5

cdr3_aa: ASSPGRLAGAKNIQY
v_call: TRBV7-9
j_call: TRBJ2-4

cdr3_aa: SVGRGGGTDTQY
v_call: TRBV29-1
j_call: TRBJ2-3

cdr3_aa: ASSLSGFSGNTIY
v_call: TRBV11-2
j_call: TRBJ1-3

cdr3_aa: SVDSGSSYEQY
v_call: TRBV29-1
j_call: TRBJ2-7

cdr3_aa: ASSQEWTGVAYEQY
v_call: TRBV4-1
j_call: TRBJ2-7

cdr3_aa: ASSVSLAGDEQY
v_call: TRBV9
j_call: TRBJ2-7

cdr3_aa: ASSLCFHTEAF
v_call: TRBV12-3/TRBV12-4
j_call: TRBJ1-1

cdr3_aa: ASSQGVLDQETQY
v_call: TRBV4-1
j_call: TRBJ2-5

cdr3_aa: AWDKGSANEKLF
v_call: TRBV30
j_call: TRBJ1-4

cdr3_aa: ASSNGAAESGELF
v_call: TRBV6-2/TRBV6-3
j_call: TRBJ2-2

cdr3_aa: ASSTWAKRDFYEQF
v_call: TRBV7-9
j_call: TRBJ2-1

cdr3_aa: ASSQDRAEGIYTDTQY
v_call: TRBV4-3
j_call: TRBJ2-3

cdr3_aa: ASSYATSGTSTDTQY
v_call: TRBV6-5
j_call: TRBJ2-3

cdr3_aa: SAQDSLNTEAF
v_call: TRBV20-1
j_call: TRBJ1-1

cdr3_aa: SARDREALGDIQY
v_call: TRBV20-1
j_call: TRBJ2-4

cdr3_aa: AISESLAGSTDTQY
v_call: TRBV10-3
j_call: TRBJ2-3

cdr3_aa: ASSRGQVEQY
v_call: TRBV27
j_call: TRBJ2-7

cdr3_aa: ASRASDSPPYYEQY
v_call: TRBV12-3/TRBV12-4
j_call: TRBJ2-7

cdr3_aa: SVLDRGHEQY
v_call: TRBV29-1
j_call: TRBJ2-7

cdr3_aa: ASSSTWGGNEQY
v_call: TRBV27
j_call: TRBJ2-7

cdr3_aa: ASSLSGSTGELF
v_call: TRBV28
j_call: TRBJ2-2

cdr3_aa: ASSHPELADPEQF
v_call: TRBV12-3/TRBV12-4
j_call: TRBJ2-1

cdr3_aa: SVEAEKPYEQY
v_call: TRBV29-1
j_call: TRBJ2-7

cdr3_aa: ASSPSTSGGNNEQF
v_call: TRBV4-1
j_call: TRBJ2-1

cdr3_aa: ASSQGIGNQPQH
v_call: TRBV6-1
j_call: TRBJ1-5

cdr3_aa: ASSYETGAYEQY
v_call: TRBV6-5
j_call: TRBJ2-7

cdr3_aa: ASSLAGLAGEDTQY
v_call: TRBV5-1
j_call: TRBJ2-3

cdr3_aa: ASSGRDRASLNTDTQY
v_call: TRBV6-1
j_call: TRBJ2-3

cdr3_aa: ASSVGTSGRDYNEQF
v_call: TRBV5-1
j_call: TRBJ2-1

cdr3_aa: ASSAGPSVVYEQY
v_call: TRBV7-2
j_call: TRBJ2-7

cdr3_aa: ASGLQGRFYNEQF
v_call: TRBV12-5
j_call: TRBJ2-1

cdr3_aa: ASSQGGSEGEVGYT
v_call: TRBV4-2
j_call: TRBJ1-2

cdr3_aa: ASSQEDRGGTEAF
v_call: TRBV4-1
j_call: TRBJ1-1

cdr3_aa: ASMGQPSYEQY
v_call: TRBV6-1
j_call: TRBJ2-7

cdr3_aa: ASSPRRSGNTGELF
v_call: TRBV5-1
j_call: TRBJ2-2

cdr3_aa: SASLAGALQETQY
v_call: TRBV20-1
j_call: TRBJ2-5

cdr3_aa: AGSSVPGEQY
v_call: TRBV6-6
j_call: TRBJ2-7

cdr3_aa: ASRVSPGEQF
v_call: TRBV7-9
j_call: TRBJ2-1

cdr3_aa: ASSVAGRLTGELF
v_call: TRBV9
j_call: TRBJ2-2

cdr3_aa: ASSFSSSGPSYNEQF
v_call: TRBV7-9
j_call: TRBJ2-1

cdr3_aa: SVGTDNYGYT
v_call: TRBV29-1
j_call: TRBJ1-2

cdr3_aa: AWKVGVSSWGTEAF
v_call: TRBV30
j_call: TRBJ1-1

cdr3_aa: ASSQVLSGRAESYEQY
v_call: TRBV4-2
j_call: TRBJ2-7

cdr3_aa: ASSPGLAGGGNEQF
v_call: TRBV12-3/TRBV12-4
j_call: TRBJ2-1

cdr3_aa: ASSRDSQETQY
v_call: TRBV9
j_call: TRBJ2-5

cdr3_aa: ASSLVVAGGPDEQF
v_call: TRBV5-1
j_call: TRBJ2-1

cdr3_aa: SVVLTGTNYEQY
v_call: TRBV29-1
j_call: TRBJ2-7

cdr3_aa: ASIAQTSGSSNEQY
v_call: TRBV5-6
j_call: TRBJ2-7

cdr3_aa: SVDSGEQY
v_call: TRBV29-1
j_call: TRBJ2-7

cdr3_aa: ASSEDRGQLAGDNEQF
v_call: TRBV6-1
j_call: TRBJ2-1

cdr3_aa: AARGIEGWLSTDTQY
v_call: TRBV10-2
j_call: TRBJ2-3

cdr3_aa: ASSQLAGGSSYEQY
v_call: TRBV27
j_call: TRBJ2-7

cdr3_aa: ASSPGSSYNEQF
v_call: TRBV5-6
j_call: TRBJ2-1

cdr3_aa: ASSVVYGGQNSPLH
v_call: TRBV25-1
j_call: TRBJ1-6